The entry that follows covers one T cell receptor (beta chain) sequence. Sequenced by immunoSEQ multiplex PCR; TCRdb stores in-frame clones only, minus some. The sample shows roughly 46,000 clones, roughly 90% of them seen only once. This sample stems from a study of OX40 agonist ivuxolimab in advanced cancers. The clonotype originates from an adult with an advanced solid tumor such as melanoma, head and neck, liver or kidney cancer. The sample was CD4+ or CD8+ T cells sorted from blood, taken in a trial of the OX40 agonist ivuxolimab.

The CDR3 sequence is CASSGSGGTRISTEAFF. CDR3 bases: TGTGCCAGCAGTGGTTCGGGGGGGACGCGTATAAGCACTGAAGCTTTCTTT. J is TRBJ1-1 and V is TRBV25-1; maybe TRBD1 (5 bases). Germline V gene lookup returns CDR1 MGHDK and CDR2 SYGVNS. CDR3 length equals 17 residues. Trimming took off 4 bases at V and 4 bases at J, with 22 bases between the two ends.